This T cell receptor (beta chain) comes out of a study of cytomegalovirus exposure and HLA in healthy donors. Study details: Membership in the Caucasian-associated ancestry cluster was found for 81% of 398 genotyped donors.

Study conclusions and caveats: According to an earlier analysis, most TCR beta V segments yielded productive rearrangements about 90% or about 30% of the time.

In regard to this clone: Antigen specificity is unknown.

The PCR made use of 60 Vbeta and 13 Jbeta primers. Repertoires were generated with immunoSEQ multiplex PCR, while TCRdb's copy carries only in-frame clones and drops some. The data contain fewer than 250,000 clones, approximately 82% of them singletons. Whereas donors were nominally healthy upon sampling, unrecorded immune exposures were probable. The CDR3 spans 16 residues. Germline values: CDR1 SGHDT, CDR2 YYEEEE. V was pared by 1 base and J by 6 bases, with 7 bases of the junction left unmatched. Sequencing was carried out using PBMCs. This chain uses TRBV5-6 with TRBJ1-6, with 7 nucleotides matching TRBD1. The TCR was taken from a man younger than 30 in good health and CMV-seronegative. The CDR3 is CASSLTRTGLNSPLHF. The CDR3 region has the DNA TGTGCCAGCAGCTTGACCCGGACAGGTCTTAATTCACCCCTCCACTTT.